The present TCR beta chain was sequenced within a study of beta chain features in type 1 diabetes (dated by TCRdb to 2017 to 2018). Background on the whole study: No differences in mean age, gender distribution, total cell number or subset yield were found between patients and healthy donors. Across all samples, fewer than 130 million sorted cells were examined, and cell number per subset correlated strongly with RNA yield. In the study, recently diagnosed type 1 diabetes patients and matched healthy donors were compared on the TCRB repertoires of their sorted circulating CD4+ T cell subsets. Regulatory and stem cell-like memory subsets were isolated from only 8 patients and 8 healthy donors, whereas naive and central memory subsets came from all 30 or so donors.

V loses 0 bases, J loses 0 bases, and the germline ends lie 12 bases apart. Via the germline V gene, CDR1 is SGHRS and CDR2 YFSETQ. Its CDR3 holds 16 amino acids, cysteine through phenylalanine. Only CDR3 DNA remains: 48 bases, in frame from the first base. Summary of the overall study and its limitations: At VDJ recombination sites, patients with type 1 diabetes made fewer insertions and deleted more nucleotides, a pattern implying thymic rearrangement abnormalities. Because small numbers of individuals were included in the HLA sub-analyses, any influence of HLA type on TCRB rearrangement was left unresolved. Naive, central memory and regulatory TCRB repertoires appeared to be more alike among patients than among healthy donors. Type 1 diabetes patients showed a moderate but significant shortening of TCRB CDR3 length in all four CD4+ subsets. Shorter templates might have been favored by PCR, but patient and control samples were amplified and corrected together, so both groups would have been affected equally by any skew. Because cDNA was sequenced instead of genomic DNA, highly expressing activated cells could be over-represented, though the groups showed no difference in activation or CD3 levels.

A single peripheral blood draw of around 100 mL on average was collected from each donor into heparinised tubes. A BD FACSAria II and a panel including CD45RO, CCR7, CD25, CD127, CD95 and CD27 were used to sort naive, central memory, regulatory and stem cell-like memory CD4+ T cells. Purity was above 95% for every sorted population. PBMCs were isolated immediately by Lymphoprep density gradient centrifugation and stained directly without culture. So that batch effects would be minimized, each experiment stained and sorted samples in pairs, pairing one healthy donor with one patient. The High Capacity cDNA Reverse Transcription Kit was used to reverse transcribe all of the isolated RNA, meaning that expressed TCRB transcripts were what got sequenced. Deep immunoSEQ sequencing was applied to naive, central memory and regulatory T cell samples, giving an average of about 3.57 million total reads per sample. After sorted cells were lysed in RLT buffer, RNA was extracted with DNase-treated RNeasy Micro or Mini kits, with the choice depending on cell number. Each cell subset was processed separately to prevent cross-contamination, with patient and healthy donor samples processed together. TCRB sequences were amplified from cDNA with the immunoSEQ multiplex PCR, producing 87-bp fragments spanning the CDR3 region. Amplicons were sequenced on the Illumina HiSeq platform. Per the original workflow: PCR bias was corrected computationally using synthetic template baselines, and reads within Hamming distance 2 were collapsed, with unmergeable singletons discarded. Reads were aligned against IMGT to assign V, D and J genes, CDR3 length and insertions or deletions at six rearrangement sites. Within each subset, clonotype counts were normalized to sorted cell number, after which true diversity and Gini coefficients were computed with the tcR R package. The overlap coefficient, calculated on TCRB nucleotide sequences, was used to quantify repertoire sharing. Imported from immuneACCESS, the table was reduced by TCRdb to in-frame sequences with V and J called. These copies leave out some clones; in studies compared against another copy, an unresolved V gene accounts for under half, and the cause of the remainder is not known. V and J calls and clone size come straight from that table; D and trimming were deduced from the DNA. For this sample there are approximately 170,000 clones; around 8% appear just once. In total, the top ten clones hold 0.94% of the sample.

This clone has only a few counts. Its antigen is not yet known. There are no base qualities to consult, and no much larger clone falls within one base. This TCR was sampled from a woman in her 40s with type 1 diabetes. The material sequenced was central memory CD4+ T cells from blood. The sequence joins TRBV5-1 to TRBJ1-1, with the D gene too uncertain to name. The CDR3 region reads CASSLGGGLLNTEAFF. In nucleotides, the sequence is TGCGCCAGCAGCTTGGGGGGAGGCCTCTTGAACACTGAAGCTTTCTTT. Beyond the CDR3, the reference TRBV5-1 and TRBJ1-1 genes provide the residues; the full variable domain reads: KAGVTQTPRYLIKTRGQQVTLSCSPISGHRSVSWYQQTPGQGLQFLFEYFSETQRNKGNFPGRFSGRQFSNSRSEMNVSTLELGDSALYLCASSLGGGLLNTEAFFGQGTRLTVV.